Listed below are T cell receptor beta chains from one sample, sequenced in a study of monozygotic twins with inflammatory bowel disease. TCRdb re-called the 5' RACE reads and catalogs CDR3 proteins one per entry, DNA excluded. This sample carries about 110,000 distinct CDR3 sequences, with roughly an eighth going to the ten biggest clones. The sequencing sample was made of blood. The receptors here all came from a human donor with ulcerative colitis or Crohn's disease, or a healthy co-twin of an affected twin (not recorded which). The CDR3 runs from the conserved cysteine through the conserved F or W.

17	TRBV9	TRBJ2-1	CASSPSSGLSSYNEQFF
13	TRBV20-1	TRBJ1-2	CSALGQVSYGYTF
15	TRBV6-5	TRBJ2-7	CASSYSIGQGYEQYF
15	TRBV5-1	TRBJ1-1	CASSIEGTMGTEAFF
15	TRBV19	TRBJ2-7	CASSIPGRTTREQYF
15	TRBV7-9	TRBJ1-1	CASSFPGSLLTEAFF
16	TRBV4-1	TRBJ2-1	CASSQDPLAGGNEQFF
15	TRBV7-2	TRBJ2-3	CASSLISGVGNTQYF
17	TRBV28	TRBJ2-7	CASTTSGSAALEYEQYF
14	TRBV15	TRBJ2-7	CATSRARSSYEQYF
16	TRBV7-9	TRBJ1-2	CASSLGSARGNYGYTF
15	TRBV28	TRBJ2-1	CASSLLDRGYNEQFF
17	TRBV7-6	TRBJ2-3	CASSQGTSGTSTDTQYF
13	TRBV20-1	TRBJ1-4	CSARRDANEKLFF
12	TRBV20-1	TRBJ2-7	CSAREAVYEQYF
13	TRBV29-1	TRBJ2-4	CSGGGGAQNIQYF
14	TRBV3-1	TRBJ2-3	CASSQGGYSGTQYF
15	TRBV7-2	TRBJ2-1	CASSSATGEYNEQFF
13	TRBV7-9	TRBJ1-6	CASSESRNSPLHF
14	TRBV20-1	TRBJ1-5	CSASGTGGDQRQHF
11	TRBV12-3/TRBV12-4	TRBJ1-4	CASSLGEKLFF
14	TRBV27	TRBJ1-5	CASSLFGVNQPQHF
15	TRBV7-2	TRBJ2-1	CASSFNAKSYNEQFF
12	TRBV29-1	TRBJ2-5	CSVQSSLETQYF
14	TRBV2	TRBJ1-5	CASSILQGNQPQHF
12	TRBV12-3/TRBV12-4	TRBJ1-1	CASSLLGTEAFF
14	TRBV7-9	TRBJ1-1	CASSKTGSNTEAFF
12	TRBV2	TRBJ1-3	CASSENGNTIYF
15	TRBV19	TRBJ1-1	CASSVGQGTNTEAFF
18	TRBV5-1	TRBJ2-1	CASSSGLAGAVSYNEQFF
16	TRBV3-1	TRBJ2-7	CASSQALAGGSYEQYF
15	TRBV7-9	TRBJ1-1	CASSYRQGDYTEAFF
13	TRBV2	TRBJ2-7	CASSELAGDEQYF
11	TRBV6-5	TRBJ2-2	CASSNSRGLFF
14	TRBV5-4	TRBJ1-5	CASSLWGNNQPQHF
15	TRBV12-3/TRBV12-4	TRBJ2-5	CASSTTTGPRETQYF
15	TRBV7-2	TRBJ2-5	CASSLPGQGALAQYF
15	TRBV7-9	TRBJ2-1	CASSFRQVLYNEQFF
16	TRBV7-2	TRBJ2-5	CASSPKSGGGQETQYF
14	TRBV5-5	TRBJ1-2	CASSWGQPLYGYTF
12	TRBV5-1	TRBJ2-1	CASSLRGIEQFF
15	TRBV2	TRBJ1-6	CASSDVGLVNSPLHF
15	TRBV7-8	TRBJ2-7	CASSFRLARPYEQYF
15	TRBV18	TRBJ2-1	CASSSGQGSYNEQFF
16	TRBV15	TRBJ2-7	CATSRDQRGEVYEQYF
14	TRBV12-3/TRBV12-4	TRBJ1-1	CASRAAGRSTEAFF
11	TRBV20-1	TRBJ2-4	CSASTLNIQYF
16	TRBV7-9	TRBJ2-3	CASRDGGDASTDTQYF
14	TRBV11-3	TRBJ2-3	CASSPGEGGDTQYF
16	TRBV9	TRBJ1-2	CASSVGQGTSGYGYTF
11	TRBV5-1	TRBJ2-2	CASSLSGELFF
15	TRBV4-2	TRBJ1-2	CASSQADRGQGGYTF
12	TRBV20-1	TRBJ1-4	CKAKLQNEKLFF
13	TRBV4-3	TRBJ2-5	CASSQTGGETQYF
18	TRBV4-3	TRBJ2-2	CASSQESLAGYETGELFF
15	TRBV5-1	TRBJ1-4	CASSSGDRANEKLFF
14	TRBV7-2	TRBJ1-1	CASSSGHLNTEAFF
15	TRBV7-2	TRBJ2-7	CASSLVRLASYEQYF
17	TRBV5-6	TRBJ2-7	CASSLPRTGTNPYEQYF
13	TRBV29-1	TRBJ1-5	CSGGGSYGQPQHF